The TCR beta chain under discussion was sequenced for a study of T cells in Graves' hyperthyroidism and ophthalmopathy. Amplification of TCR beta CDR3 regions used RNA as the template. First-round RT-PCR with HTBI primers amplified the TCR CDR3 region. Via MiXCR, TCRdb re-called the multiplex PCR reads, giving one row per CDR3 protein. The repertoire consists of about 640,000 distinct CDR3 sequences, with less than 25% occurring once and the leading ten covering about 34%. Germline-derived CDR1 and CDR2 are SEHNR and FQNEAQ (reference sequence). The V and J ends lost 5 bases and 0 bases, in that order; junction bases with no gene match: 0. This CDR3 comprises 13 residues. This clonotype was observed many times.

The sample comprised blood. The sequence was collected from a man aged 30-40 years with Graves' ophthalmopathy. The V call is TRBV7-9, the J call TRBJ1-2; 7 nucleotides agree with TRBD1. CDR3 bases: TGTGCCAGCAGCGGGACAGCTAACTATGGCTACACCTTC. The encoded protein is CASSGTANYGYTF.